This TCR beta chain was captured by sequencing in a study of cytomegalovirus exposure and HLA in healthy donors. Vbeta (60) and Jbeta (13) primers were used in the PCR. The repertoire was sequenced with immunoSEQ multiplex PCR; TCRdb's copy has only in-frame clones and lacks some. The table includes about 120,000 clones, 15% to 20% detected once. The CDR3 has 14 residues. The V and J ends lost 3 bases and 2 bases, in that order; junction bases with no gene match: 3. CDR1 and CDR2 from the germline V gene are SQVTM and ANQGSEA. The source of this sequence is a female donor in good health and CMV-seropositive. V is TRBV29-1 and J is TRBJ2-1; 8 bases match TRBD1. Input material: PBMCs. The DNA of the CDR3 is TGCAGCGTTGAGGGGACAGGAACCTACAATGAGCAGTTCTTC. Encoded protein: CSVEGTGTYNEQFF.